This T cell receptor beta chain comes out of a study of blood T cell repertoires in COVID-19. The overall study: The study drew acute and convalescent COVID-19 samples from the United States, Italy and Spain. From T cells, B-cell-depleted T cells, or PBMCs came the material, which was cDNA or gDNA.

This CDR3 has 17 residues. Trimming removed 0 bases from V and 6 bases from J, with 18 bases in between. The germline V gene has CDR1 LGHNA and CDR2 YNFKEQ. As handled by the study authors: Cell counts per sample came from amplifying reference gene primers. The repertoire was sequenced with immunoSEQ multiplex PCR; TCRdb's copy has only in-frame clones and lacks some. D and trimming were read from the DNA, whereas the V and J calls and clone size are those reported in that table. The table has under 500,000 clones, 80% to 90% seen once; the top ten hold roughly 4%. Sequencing was carried out using peripheral blood. This sequence originates from a woman aged 30 to 39 with acute or convalescent COVID-19. V and J are TRBV4-2 and TRBJ1-5; the D gene is possibly TRBD1 (5 bases). The CDR3 is CASSQDWSSAGRQPQHF. CDR3 in DNA: TGTGCCAGCAGCCAAGATTGGTCGTCGGCAGGGCGTCAGCCCCAGCATTTT.